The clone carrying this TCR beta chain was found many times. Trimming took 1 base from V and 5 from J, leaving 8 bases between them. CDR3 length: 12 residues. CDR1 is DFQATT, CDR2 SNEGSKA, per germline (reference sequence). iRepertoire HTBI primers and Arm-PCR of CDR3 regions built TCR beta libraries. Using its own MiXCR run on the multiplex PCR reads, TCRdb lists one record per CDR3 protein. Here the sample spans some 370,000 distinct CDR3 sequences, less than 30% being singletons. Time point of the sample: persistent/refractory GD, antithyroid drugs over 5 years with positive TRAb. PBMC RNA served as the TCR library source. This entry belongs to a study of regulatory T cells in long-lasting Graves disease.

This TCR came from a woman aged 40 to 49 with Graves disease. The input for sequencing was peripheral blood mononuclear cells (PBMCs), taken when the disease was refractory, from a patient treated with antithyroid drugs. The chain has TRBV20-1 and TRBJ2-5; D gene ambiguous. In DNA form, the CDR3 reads TGCAGTGCTAGAGGACTGTGGGAGACCCAGTACTTC. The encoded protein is CSARGLWETQYF.